Below are 13 T cell receptor beta chains sequenced from a single sample in a study of T cell changes during pregnancy in multiple sclerosis. TCRdb keeps only in-frame clones here, not all; method: immunoSEQ multiplex PCR. The sample lists some 60,000 clones, about 94% occurring once. Material: CD4+ T cells from peripheral blood mononuclear cells, obtained before pregnancy. Receptors were obtained from a female donor with multiple sclerosis, enrolled in a pregnancy study.

This sequence joins TRBV25-1 and TRBJ2-1, with D possibly TRBD2 on 6 matching bases. The V end lost 11 bases, the J end lost 7 bases, and 18 bases lay between the germline ends. CDR3 length equals 13 residues. Per the germline V gene, CDR1 is MGHDK and CDR2 is SYGVNS. In nucleotides, the CDR3 is TGTGCCGCCTTGGGAGGCAATATTAATGAGCAGTTCTTC. Translating gives CAALGGNINEQFF.

J is TRBJ1-4 and V is TRBV27, with TRBD1 identical over 7 bases. Germline V lookup: CDR1 MNHEY, CDR2 SMNVEV (reference sequence). The CDR3 extends over 14 amino acids. V shed 8 bases, J shed 8 bases, and the junction held 11 bases outside the gene matches. CDR3 DNA sequence: TGTGCCAGCGCGTTCACAGGGGCGGTGGAAAAACTGTTTTTT. This translates into CASAFTGAVEKLFF.

The chain is built from TRBV28 and TRBJ2-7, with TRBD1 as a possible D gene (5 bases). In germline, CDR1 is MDHEN, CDR2 SYDVKM. The CDR3 is 15 residues long. Trimming shortened V by 4 bases and J by 2 bases, and 15 bases separated the two germline ends. DNA of the CDR3: TGTGCCAGCAGTTCGTACAGGAAGGTAGCCTACGAGCAGTACTTC. It translates to CASSSYRKVAYEQYF.

The chain combines TRBV15 with TRBJ2-3; TRBD2 aligns across 10 bases. Germline V gene sequence: CDR1 LNHNV, CDR2 YYDKDF (reference sequence). This CDR3 comprises 15 residues. The V segment lost 4 bases and the J segment 4 bases; nucleotides outside the gene matches: 5. CDR3 nucleotide sequence: TGTGCCACCAGCACCTGGACTAGCGGTGCAGATACGCAGTATTTT. Amino acids: CATSTWTSGADTQYF.

The chain has TRBV6-6 and TRBJ2-6; the D is unclear. This CDR3 is built from 15 residues. V was pared by 0 bases and J by 2 bases, with 5 bases between. The V gene's germline CDR1 is MNHNY and CDR2 SVGAGI (reference sequence). In DNA form, the CDR3 reads TGTGCCAGCAGTTACTCGACTGCTGGGGCCAACGTCCTGACTTTC. As protein: CASSYSTAGANVLTF.

The DNA for the CDR3 is TGTGCCAGCAGCCAACAGGGGGGCGGCTATGGCTACACCTTC. Translated, it gives CASSQQGGGYGYTF. This chain connects TRBV28 to TRBJ1-2; the match to TRBD1 covers 8 bases. The length of the CDR3 is 14 residues. V lost 6 bases to trimming and J lost 4 bases; unmatched junction nucleotides: 7. Per the germline V gene, CDR1 is MDHEN and CDR2 is SYDVKM.

The V and J genes are TRBV4-1 and TRBJ2-3; a possible D gene is TRBD1 (6 bases). The V end lost 1 base, the J end lost 6 bases, and 14 bases lay between the germline ends. This CDR3 has 15 amino acids. Germline V gene data show CDR1 as MGHRA and CDR2 as YSYEKL. The CDR3: CASSQGPGALDTQYF. The CDR3 DNA reads TGCGCCAGCAGCCAAGGCCCAGGGGCGTTGGATACGCAGTATTTT.

This clone showed up just once. CDR3 nucleotide sequence: TGTGCCAGCAGCTTAGGGGCTAGCGGGAGTACGGGCAATGAGCAGTTCTTC. Its translation: CASSLGASGSTGNEQFF. The rearrangement joins TRBV7-2 to TRBJ2-1; the match to TRBD2 covers 10 bases. With V trimmed by 1 base and J by 6 bases, 9 bases remained unmatched. The CDR3 has 17 residues. The germline gives CDR1 SGHTA, CDR2 FQGNSA.

The chain recombines TRBV7-4 with TRBJ2-1; TRBD2 agrees at 9 bases. The V gene's germline CDR1 is SGHVT and CDR2 SQSDAQ. The CDR3 length is 16 residues. With 5 bases clipped from V and 7 bases from J, the junction kept 12 bases outside the gene matches. CDR3 DNA: TGTGCCAGCAGCCCAAGGTGGCTAGCGGGATATAATGAGCAGTTCTTC. It encodes CASSPRWLAGYNEQFF.

The chain is built from TRBV11-2 and TRBJ2-7; no firm D call. V lost 3 bases, J lost 0 bases, and 9 bases lay in between. Germline V lookup: CDR1 SGHAT, CDR2 FQNNGV. CDR3 length equals 14 residues. The CDR3 region has the DNA TGTGCCAGCAGCTTCGCAGGATACTCCTACGAGCAGTACTTC. It translates to CASSFAGYSYEQYF.

The CDR3: CASSPDIAGGRTGELFF. The CDR3 nucleotides are TGTGCCAGCTCACCGGACATAGCGGGAGGTCGCACCGGGGAGCTGTTTTTT. The chain uses TRBV18 and TRBJ2-2; 10 bases are shared with TRBD2. CDR1 KGHSH and CDR2 LQKENI come from the germline V gene. The CDR3 is 17 amino acids. With 3 bases clipped from V and 4 bases from J, the junction kept 8 bases outside the gene matches.

The J gene is TRBJ1-2, the V gene TRBV28; perhaps TRBD1 as D (5 bases). Per the germline V gene, CDR1 is MDHEN and CDR2 is SYDVKM. V lost 6 bases and J 7 bases, leaving 15 bases between the germline ends. CDR3 length equals 13 residues. The CDR3 region is CASREMTVTGYTF. The CDR3 DNA follows: TGTGCCAGCAGAGAAATGACAGTAACTGGCTACACCTTC.

J is TRBJ2-7 and V is TRBV7-9; no firm D call. V was trimmed by 0 bases and J by 2 bases, leaving 8 bases between them. The CDR3 is 14 amino acids. In germline, CDR1 is SEHNR, CDR2 FQNEAQ (reference sequence). The CDR3 spells CASSLAFPAYEQYF. The CDR3 coding sequence is TGTGCCAGCAGCTTAGCGTTTCCAGCCTACGAGCAGTACTTC.